Listed below are T cell receptor beta chains from one sample, sequenced in a study of blood T cell repertoires in COVID-19. The table came from immunoSEQ multiplex PCR; TCRdb's copy has only in-frame clones and leaves some out. The sample lists 220,000 or so clones; almost 90% were seen once. The sample was PBMCs or T cells enriched from blood (not recorded which). These receptors all come from a man aged 25 to 40 who had been exposed to COVID-19. CDR3s leave out the opening cysteine and the closing phenylalanine or tryptophan. A D gene is named only where the DNA matches it firmly.

D	V	J	CDR3
TRBD2	TRBV5-1	TRBJ2-1	ASSVNLLAGFTVEQF
TRBD1	TRBV7-2	TRBJ1-2	ASSPDRGYGYT
TRBD1	TRBV11-1	TRBJ2-1	ASSSGQGRDEQF
TRBD2	TRBV2	TRBJ2-3	ASTYSGGDTDTQY
TRBD1	TRBV7-2	TRBJ2-5	ASSQQGAETQY
.	TRBV6-5	TRBJ2-7	ASQTAGSSYEQY
.	TRBV6-1	TRBJ1-2	ASSDPGTHGGYT
.	TRBV7-3	TRBJ2-2	ASSLGTGNTGELF
TRBD1	TRBV5-6	TRBJ2-7	ASSDGTVPYEQY
.	TRBV12-3/TRBV12-4	TRBJ1-3	ASSLGRKNTIY
.	TRBV5-5	TRBJ1-4	ASSLGVILEEKLF
.	TRBV5-1	TRBJ2-1	ASSTTYYNEQF
.	TRBV10-2	TRBJ2-3	ASSESRRDTQY
.	TRBV27	TRBJ2-3	ASSLQDPSTDTQY
.	TRBV10-2	TRBJ2-1	ARGFRLEDNEQF
TRBD2	TRBV4-1	TRBJ2-7	ASSQAPGTSPPHEQY
.	TRBV27	TRBJ2-3	ASAPGAVTDTQY
.	TRBV11-2	TRBJ2-2	ASSLIGTLPGTGELF
.	TRBV6-5	TRBJ2-3	ASTLTVTDTQY
.	TRBV5-1	TRBJ2-3	ASLVGGQVTDTQY
.	TRBV27	TRBJ2-7	ASSGGRSYEQY
TRBD1	TRBV4-2	TRBJ2-5	ASSQSTGAVETQY
.	TRBV25-1	TRBJ1-1	ASSEFLGPDRAF
.	TRBV7-2	TRBJ2-1	ASSLEKGIQQF
TRBD1	TRBV7-2	TRBJ2-5	ASSSGGLETQY
.	TRBV9	TRBJ2-3	ASSAHRVTDTQY
.	TRBV7-9	TRBJ1-2	ASRADSLFNYGYT
TRBD2	TRBV12-5	TRBJ2-3	ASGLPSSGGAFRDTQY
.	TRBV7-9	TRBJ2-7	ASSGSSYEQY
TRBD2	TRBV3-1/TRBV3-2	TRBJ2-3	ASSQGLAGATDTQY
TRBD1	TRBV5-8	TRBJ1-4	ASSLDRAYGEKLF
TRBD1	TRBV3-1/TRBV3-2	TRBJ1-1	ASSRTGGQDKAF
.	TRBV21-1	TRBJ2-7	ASSKAGQTYEQY
.	TRBV6-5	TRBJ2-3	ATAEGSDTQY
.	TRBV9	TRBJ2-3	ASSVVGRGTDTQY
.	TRBV7-2	TRBJ1-1	ASSTGANTEAF
.	TRBV19	TRBJ1-1	ASSYSISNTEAF
TRBD2	TRBV3-1/TRBV3-2	TRBJ2-5	ASSQGLAGEEETQY
.	TRBV7-2	TRBJ2-1	ASSFPLFGSDEQF
.	TRBV5-4	TRBJ2-7	ASSSLGSEQY
.	TRBV6-4	TRBJ2-2	ASSEQLNTGELF
TRBD1	TRBV7-6	TRBJ1-2	ASSGGQLGYT
.	TRBV5-5	TRBJ2-2	ASRPTGNTGELF
.	TRBV24-1	TRBJ2-5	ATSDSIVQETQY
TRBD2	TRBV5-4	TRBJ2-3	ASSLSGTITDTQY
.	TRBV12-3/TRBV12-4	TRBJ1-1	ASSPQTAAEAF
TRBD2	TRBV6-5	TRBJ2-7	ASIDPNGGSYEQY